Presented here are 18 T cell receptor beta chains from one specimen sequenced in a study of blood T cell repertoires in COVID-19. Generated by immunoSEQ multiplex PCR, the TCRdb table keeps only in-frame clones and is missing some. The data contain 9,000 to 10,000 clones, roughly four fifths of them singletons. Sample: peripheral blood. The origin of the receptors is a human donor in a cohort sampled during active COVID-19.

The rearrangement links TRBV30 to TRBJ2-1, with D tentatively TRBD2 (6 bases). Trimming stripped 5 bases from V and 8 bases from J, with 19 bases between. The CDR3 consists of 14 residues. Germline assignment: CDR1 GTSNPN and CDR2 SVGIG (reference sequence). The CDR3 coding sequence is TGTGCCTGGGACCGGGACTCACGGGGCGATGAGCAGTTCTTC. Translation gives CAWDRDSRGDEQFF.

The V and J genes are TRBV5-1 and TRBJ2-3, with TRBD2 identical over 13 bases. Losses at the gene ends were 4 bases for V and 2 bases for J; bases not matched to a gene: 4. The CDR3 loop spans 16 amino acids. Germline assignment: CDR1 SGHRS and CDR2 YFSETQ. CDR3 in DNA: TGCGCCAGCAGCCGCGGACTAGCGGGGGACACAGATACGCAGTATTTT. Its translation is CASSRGLAGDTDTQYF.

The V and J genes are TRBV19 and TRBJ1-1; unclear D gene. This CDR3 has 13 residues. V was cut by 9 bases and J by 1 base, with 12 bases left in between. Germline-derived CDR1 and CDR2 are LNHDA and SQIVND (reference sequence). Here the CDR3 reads CASHYTGNTEAFF. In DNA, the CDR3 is TGTGCCAGCCATTACACGGGGAACACTGAAGCTTTCTTT.

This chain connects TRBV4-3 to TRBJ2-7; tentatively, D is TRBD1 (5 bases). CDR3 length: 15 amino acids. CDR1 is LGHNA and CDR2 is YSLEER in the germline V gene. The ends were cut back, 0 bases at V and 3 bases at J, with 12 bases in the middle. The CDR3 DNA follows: TGCGCCAGCAGCCAAGATGTAACAGGAAACTACGAGCAGTACTTC. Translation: CASSQDVTGNYEQYF.

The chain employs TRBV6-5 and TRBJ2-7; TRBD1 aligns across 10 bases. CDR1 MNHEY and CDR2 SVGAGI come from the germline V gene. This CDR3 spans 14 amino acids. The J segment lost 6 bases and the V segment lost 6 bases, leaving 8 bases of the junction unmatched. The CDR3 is CASRRDRGSGEQYF. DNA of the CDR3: TGTGCCAGCAGACGGGACAGGGGCTCTGGCGAGCAGTACTTC.

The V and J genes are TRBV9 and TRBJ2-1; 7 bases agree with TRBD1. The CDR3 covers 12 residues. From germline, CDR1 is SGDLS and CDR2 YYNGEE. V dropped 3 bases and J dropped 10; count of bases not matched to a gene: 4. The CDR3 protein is CASSANRGEQFF. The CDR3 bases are TGTGCCAGCAGCGCCAACAGGGGAGAGCAGTTCTTC.

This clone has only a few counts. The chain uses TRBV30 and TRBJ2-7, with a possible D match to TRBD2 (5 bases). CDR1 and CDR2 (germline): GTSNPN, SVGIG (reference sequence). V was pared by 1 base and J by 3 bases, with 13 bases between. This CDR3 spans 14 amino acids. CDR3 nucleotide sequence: TGTGCCTGGAGTGGGACTGGCTTCATCTACGAGCAGTACTTC. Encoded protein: CAWSGTGFIYEQYF.

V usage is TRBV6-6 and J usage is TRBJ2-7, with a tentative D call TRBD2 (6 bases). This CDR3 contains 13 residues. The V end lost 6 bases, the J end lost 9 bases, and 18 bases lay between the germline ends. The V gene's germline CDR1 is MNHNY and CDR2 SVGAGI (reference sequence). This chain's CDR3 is CASSRGLGSSQYF. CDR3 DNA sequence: TGTGCCAGCAGCCGGGGGTTAGGTTCTTCGCAGTACTTC.

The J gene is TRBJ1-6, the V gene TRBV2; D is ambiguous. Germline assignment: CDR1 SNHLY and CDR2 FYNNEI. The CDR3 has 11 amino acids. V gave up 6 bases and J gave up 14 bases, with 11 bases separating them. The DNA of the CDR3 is TGTGCCAGCAGCTTACCTAGGACCCTCCACTTT. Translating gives CASSLPRTLHF.

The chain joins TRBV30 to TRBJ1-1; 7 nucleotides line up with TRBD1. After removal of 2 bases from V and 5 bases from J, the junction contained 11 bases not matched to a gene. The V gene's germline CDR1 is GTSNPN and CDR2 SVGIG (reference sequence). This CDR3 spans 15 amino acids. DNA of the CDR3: TGTGCCTGGAGTCGAGGGGGCCCCGGATCTACTGAAGCTTTCTTT. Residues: CAWSRGGPGSTEAFF. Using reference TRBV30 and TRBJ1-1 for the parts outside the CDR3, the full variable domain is SQTIHQWPATLVQPVGSPLSLECTVEGTSNPNLYWYRQAAGRGLQLLFYSVGIGQISSEVPQNLSASRPQDRQFILSSKKLLLSDSGFYLCAWSRGGPGSTEAFFGQGTRLTVV.

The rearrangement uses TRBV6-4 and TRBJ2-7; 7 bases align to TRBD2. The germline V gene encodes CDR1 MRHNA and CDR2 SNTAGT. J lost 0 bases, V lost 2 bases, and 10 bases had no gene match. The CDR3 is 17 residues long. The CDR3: CASSDGDPSGTSYEQYF. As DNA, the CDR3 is TGTGCCAGCAGTGACGGGGATCCTAGCGGAACCTCCTACGAGCAGTACTTC.

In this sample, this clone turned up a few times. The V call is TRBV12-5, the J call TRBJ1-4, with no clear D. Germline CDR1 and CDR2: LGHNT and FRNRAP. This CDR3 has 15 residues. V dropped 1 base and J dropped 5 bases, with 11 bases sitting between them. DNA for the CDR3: TGTGCTAGTGGTTTGGGGTCCCTATTGAATGAAAAACTGTTTTTT. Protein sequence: CASGLGSLLNEKLFF.

The CDR3 nucleotides are TGCAGCGGAGGACAGGACTCTTCTGGAAACACCATATATTTT. Encoded protein: CSGGQDSSGNTIYF. This rearrangement joins TRBV29-1 to TRBJ1-3, with 7 bases fitting TRBD1. The V gene end was trimmed by 7 bases and the J gene end by 1 base; junction bases not matched to a gene: 7. CDR3 size: 14 residues. The germline gives CDR1 SQVTM, CDR2 ANQGSEA.

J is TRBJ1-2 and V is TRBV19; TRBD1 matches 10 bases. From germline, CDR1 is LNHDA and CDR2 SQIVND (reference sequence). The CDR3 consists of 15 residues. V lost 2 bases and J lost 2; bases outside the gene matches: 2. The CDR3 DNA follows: TGTGCCAGTAGTATATCGGGACAGGGGAACTATGGCTACACCTTC. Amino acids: CASSISGQGNYGYTF.

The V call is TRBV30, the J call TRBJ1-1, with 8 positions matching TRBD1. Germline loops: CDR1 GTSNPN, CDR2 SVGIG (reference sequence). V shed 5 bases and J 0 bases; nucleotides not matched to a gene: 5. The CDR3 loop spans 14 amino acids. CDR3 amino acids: CAWLRTGMNTEAFF. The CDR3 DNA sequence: TGTGCCTGGCTGCGGACAGGGATGAACACTGAAGCTTTCTTT.

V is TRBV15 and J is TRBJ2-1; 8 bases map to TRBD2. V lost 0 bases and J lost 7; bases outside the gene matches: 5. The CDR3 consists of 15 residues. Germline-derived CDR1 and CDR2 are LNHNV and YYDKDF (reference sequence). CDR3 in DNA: TGTGCCACCAGCAGAGATGGACTAGCATTGAATGAGCAGTTCTTC. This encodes CATSRDGLALNEQFF.

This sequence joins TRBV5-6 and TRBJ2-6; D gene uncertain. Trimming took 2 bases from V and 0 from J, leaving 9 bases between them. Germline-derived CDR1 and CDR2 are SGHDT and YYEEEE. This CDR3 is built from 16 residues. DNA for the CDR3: TGTGCCAGCAGCTTTGTGTCAGTCTCTGGGGCCAACGTCCTGACTTTC. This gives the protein CASSFVSVSGANVLTF.

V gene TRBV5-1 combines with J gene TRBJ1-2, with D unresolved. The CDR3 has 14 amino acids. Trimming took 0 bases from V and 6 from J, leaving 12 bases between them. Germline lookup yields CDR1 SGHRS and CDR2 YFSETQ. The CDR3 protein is CASSLDAGSDGYTF. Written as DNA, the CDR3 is TGCGCCAGCAGCTTGGATGCGGGGTCGGATGGCTACACCTTC.